The clone carrying this T cell receptor beta chain appeared a few times. Separation from the roughly 670-subject first cohort characterized the roughly 120-subject validation cohort, to which the donors belonged. These data are taken from a study of cytomegalovirus exposure and HLA in healthy donors. V was clipped by 5 bases and J by 5 bases, with 9 bases between them. This CDR3 is 12 amino acids long. Germline CDR1 SNHLY, CDR2 FYNNEI. Method: immunoSEQ multiplex PCR; TCRdb's copy keeps in-frame clones and lacks some. The top ten hold 1.4% of the sample, which has about 110,000 clones, approximately 87% seen once.

This TCR came from a woman aged 25 to 39 in good health and CMV-seropositive. This chain connects TRBV2 to TRBJ1-1, with D uncertain. Input material: PBMCs. The CDR3 loop reads CASSLPLTEAFF. The CDR3 coding sequence is TGTGCCAGCAGTCTTCCCCTAACTGAAGCTTTCTTT.